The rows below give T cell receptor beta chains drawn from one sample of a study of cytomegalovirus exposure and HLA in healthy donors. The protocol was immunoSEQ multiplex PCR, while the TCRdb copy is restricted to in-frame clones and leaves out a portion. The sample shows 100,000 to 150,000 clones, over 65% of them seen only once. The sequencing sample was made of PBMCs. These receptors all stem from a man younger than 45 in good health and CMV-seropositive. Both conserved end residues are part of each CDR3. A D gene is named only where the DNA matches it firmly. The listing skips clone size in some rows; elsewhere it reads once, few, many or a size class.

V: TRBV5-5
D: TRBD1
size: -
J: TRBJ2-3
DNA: TGTGCCAGCAGCTGGAGGGGACAGGGCACAGATACGCAGTATTTT
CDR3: CASSWRGQGTDTQYF

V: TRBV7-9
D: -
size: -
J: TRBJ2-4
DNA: TGTGCCAGCAGCTCGCTCTACAAAAACATTCAGTACTTC
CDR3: CASSSLYKNIQYF

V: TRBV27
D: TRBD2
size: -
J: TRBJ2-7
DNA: TGTGCCAGCTCGAGGTCTAGCGGGACCCTTTCCTACGAGCAGTACTTC
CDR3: CASSRSSGTLSYEQYF

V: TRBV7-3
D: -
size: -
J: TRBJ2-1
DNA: TGTGCCAGCAGCTTATCTACGAGCTCCTACAATGAGCAGTTCTTC
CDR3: CASSLSTSSYNEQFF

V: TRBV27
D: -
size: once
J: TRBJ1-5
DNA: TGTGCCAGTAGTTTCTCATCGCTAAGCAATCAGCCCCAGCATTTT
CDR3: CASSFSSLSNQPQHF

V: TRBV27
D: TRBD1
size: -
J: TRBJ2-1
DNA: TGTGCCAGCAGTTTCGGTGGCAGGGGGTTTGATGAGCAGTTCTTC
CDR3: CASSFGGRGFDEQFF

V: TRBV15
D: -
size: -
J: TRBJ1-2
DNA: TGTGCCACCAGCAGAGGGGGAGGGGACTATGGCTACACCTTC
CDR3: CATSRGGGDYGYTF

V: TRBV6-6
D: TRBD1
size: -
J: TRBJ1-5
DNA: TGTGCCAGCAGTTACCGGGACAGTTCTCGGCCCCAGCATTTT
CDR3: CASSYRDSSRPQHF

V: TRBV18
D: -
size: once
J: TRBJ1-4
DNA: TGTGCCAGCTCAGCAAAGGGGGCAACTAATGAAAAACTGTTTTTT
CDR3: CASSAKGATNEKLFF

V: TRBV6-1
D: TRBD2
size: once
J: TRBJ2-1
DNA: TGTGCCAGCAGTATAACAGCGGGAGGGTGGGATGAGCAGTTCTTC
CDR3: CASSITAGGWDEQFF

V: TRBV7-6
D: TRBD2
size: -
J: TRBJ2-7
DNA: TGTGCCAGCGGTCGGGGGGGGAGTGAGAAGTACTTC
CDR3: CASGRGGSEKYF

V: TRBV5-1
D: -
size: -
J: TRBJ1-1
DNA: TGCGCCAGCAGCTTGGGGCAGGCGATGAACACTGAAGCTTTCTTT
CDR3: CASSLGQAMNTEAFF

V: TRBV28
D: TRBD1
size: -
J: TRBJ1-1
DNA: TGTGCCAGCAGTTTTAACAGGGGGAACACTGAAGCTTTCTTT
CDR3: CASSFNRGNTEAFF

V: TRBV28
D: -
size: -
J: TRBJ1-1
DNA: TGTGCCACGACCCAAGGGGGCACTGAAGCTTTCTTT
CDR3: CATTQGGTEAFF

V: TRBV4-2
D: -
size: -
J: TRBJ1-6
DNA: TGTGCCAGCAGCTACCTAGGGGGGGTAGGAGCCTATAATTCACCCCTCCACTTT
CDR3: CASSYLGGVGAYNSPLHF

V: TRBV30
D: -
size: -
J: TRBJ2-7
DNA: TGTGCCTGGACCCCGGCAGGGCTCGAGCAGTACTTC
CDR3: CAWTPAGLEQYF

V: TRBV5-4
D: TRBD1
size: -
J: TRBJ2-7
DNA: TGTGCCAGCAGCGTAGGGACAGGGGGGTCCTACGAGCAGTACTTC
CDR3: CASSVGTGGSYEQYF

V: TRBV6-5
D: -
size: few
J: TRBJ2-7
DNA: TGTGCCAGCAGTTACTCTGCTAGCGAGTTTTACGAGCAGTACTTC
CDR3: CASSYSASEFYEQYF

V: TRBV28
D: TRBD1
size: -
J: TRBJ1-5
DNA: TGTGCCAGCAGTTGGGACAGGGGCTATCAGCCCCAGCATTTT
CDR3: CASSWDRGYQPQHF

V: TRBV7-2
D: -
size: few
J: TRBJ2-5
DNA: TGTGCCAGCAGCCGCGGAGTGGGAGAGACCCAGTACTTC
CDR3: CASSRGVGETQYF

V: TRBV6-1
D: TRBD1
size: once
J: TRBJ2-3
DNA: TGTGCCAGCAGTGGGGGGACAGGATTCACAGATACGCAGTATTTT
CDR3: CASSGGTGFTDTQYF

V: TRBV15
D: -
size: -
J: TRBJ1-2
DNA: TGTGCCACCAGCAGAGCCTCTCGACAGACTGTTGGTGGCTACACCTTC
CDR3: CATSRASRQTVGGYTF

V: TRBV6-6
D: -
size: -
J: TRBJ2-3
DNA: TGTGCCAGCACAGGGTCTAGCGCAGATACGCAGTATTTT
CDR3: CASTGSSADTQYF

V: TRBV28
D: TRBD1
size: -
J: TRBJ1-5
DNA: TGTGCCAGCAGGGACAGGGCCGTGCGGGGCAATCAGCCCCAGCATTTT
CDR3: CASRDRAVRGNQPQHF

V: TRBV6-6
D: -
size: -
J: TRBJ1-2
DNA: TGTGCCAGCAGTTACTCGTCCGGGGAAGGTGGCTACACCTTC
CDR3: CASSYSSGEGGYTF

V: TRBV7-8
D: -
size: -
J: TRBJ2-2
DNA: TGTGCCAGCAGCTTATCCCTTTTGAACACCGGGGAGCTGTTTTTT
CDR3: CASSLSLLNTGELFF

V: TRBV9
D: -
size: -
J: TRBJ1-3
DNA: TGTGCCAGCAGCCTTGGAAACACCATATATTTT
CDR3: CASSLGNTIYF

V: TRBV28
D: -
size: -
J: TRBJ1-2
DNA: TGTGCCAGCAGTCTGACCGGGACACGCTATGGCTACACCTTC
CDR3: CASSLTGTRYGYTF

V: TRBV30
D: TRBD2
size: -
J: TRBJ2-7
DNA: TGTGCCTGGGGGCCCGGGCTAGCGGGAGCCTACGAGCAGTACTTC
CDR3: CAWGPGLAGAYEQYF

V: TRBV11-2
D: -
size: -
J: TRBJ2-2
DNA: TGTGCCAGCAGCTTACTATTCTCGAACACCGGGGAGCTGTTTTTT
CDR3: CASSLLFSNTGELFF

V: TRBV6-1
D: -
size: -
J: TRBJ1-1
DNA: TGTGCCAGCAGGAGGGGGGGATTCCCTGAAGCTTTCTTT
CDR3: CASRRGGFPEAFF

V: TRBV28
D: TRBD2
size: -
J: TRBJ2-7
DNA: TGTGCCAGCAGCCACGGACTAGGGTCCTACGAGCAGTACTTC
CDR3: CASSHGLGSYEQYF

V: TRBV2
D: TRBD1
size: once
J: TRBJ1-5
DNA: TGTGCCAGCGGGGGCAGGGGGCATCCCCAGCATTTT
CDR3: CASGGRGHPQHF

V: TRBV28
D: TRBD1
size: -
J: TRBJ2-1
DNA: TGTGCCAGCAGTTTCAACAGGGGGCCCTTCTCCTACAATGAGCAGTTCTTC
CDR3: CASSFNRGPFSYNEQFF

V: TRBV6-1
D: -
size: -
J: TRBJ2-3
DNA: TGTGCCAGCAGTGAATTCAGAGGGACGCAGTATTTT
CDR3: CASSEFRGTQYF

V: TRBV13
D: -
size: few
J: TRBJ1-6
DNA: TGTGCCAGCAGCTTAGGGCAGAATAATTCACCCCTCCACTTT
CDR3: CASSLGQNNSPLHF

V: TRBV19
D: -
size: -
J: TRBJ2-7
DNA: TGTGCCAGTAGTATCCGACAGTCCTACGAGCAGTACTTC
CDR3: CASSIRQSYEQYF

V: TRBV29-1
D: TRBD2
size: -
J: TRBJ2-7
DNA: TGCAGCGTTGGCCTAGCGGGAGACTTCAACTACGAGCAGTACTTC
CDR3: CSVGLAGDFNYEQYF

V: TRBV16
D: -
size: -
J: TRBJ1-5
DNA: TGTGCCAGCAGCCAATCTGTCCTCAGCAATCAGCCCCAGCATTTT
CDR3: CASSQSVLSNQPQHF

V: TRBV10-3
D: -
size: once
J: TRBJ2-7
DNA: TGTGCCATCAGTGACCACGGGAGTGACGACGAGCAGTACTTC
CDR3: CAISDHGSDDEQYF

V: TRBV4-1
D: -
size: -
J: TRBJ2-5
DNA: TGCGCCAGCAGCCAAGATGTGAGAGTCCTTATAGAGACCCAGTACTTC
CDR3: CASSQDVRVLIETQYF

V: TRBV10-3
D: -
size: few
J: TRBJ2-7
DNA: TGTGCCAGCAGTTACCTGGGCAGATCTAACGAGCAGTACTTC
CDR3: CASSYLGRSNEQYF

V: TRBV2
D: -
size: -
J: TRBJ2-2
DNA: TGTGCCAGCAGTGAGTCAACAGTTCTGGACACCGGGGAGCTGTTTTTT
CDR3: CASSESTVLDTGELFF

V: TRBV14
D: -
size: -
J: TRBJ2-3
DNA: TGTGCCAGCAGCCAAGAAGGAGGGAGAGATACGCAGTATTTT
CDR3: CASSQEGGRDTQYF

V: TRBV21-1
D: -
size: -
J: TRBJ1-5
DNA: TGTGCCAGCAGCTCCTCCCCGGGAGATACGTATAGCAATCAGCCCCAGCATTTT
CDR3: CASSSSPGDTYSNQPQHF

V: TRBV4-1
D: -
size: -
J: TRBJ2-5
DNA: TGCGCCAGCAGCCAAGCTCCAGATCCCATGGCGACCCAGTACTTC
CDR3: CASSQAPDPMATQYF

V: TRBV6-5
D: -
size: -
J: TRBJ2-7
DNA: TGTGCCAGCAGCAGACAGGGGACTAATTCCTACGAGCAGTACTTC
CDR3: CASSRQGTNSYEQYF

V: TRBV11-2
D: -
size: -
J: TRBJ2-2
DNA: TGTGCCAGCAACTCGATTAGCGGTACGAACACCGGGGAGCTGTTTTTT
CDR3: CASNSISGTNTGELFF

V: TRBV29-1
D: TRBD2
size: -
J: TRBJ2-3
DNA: TGCAGCCATAGCGGGAGAGCGAATACGCAGTATTTT
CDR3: CSHSGRANTQYF

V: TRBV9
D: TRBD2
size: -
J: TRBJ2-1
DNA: TGTGCCAGCAGCGTAGTAGGGACTAGCGATAGCTCCTACAATGAGCAGTTCTTC
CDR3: CASSVVGTSDSSYNEQFF

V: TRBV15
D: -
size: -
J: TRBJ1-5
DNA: TGTGCCACCAGCAGAGAGGGGGGAAATCAGCCCCAGCATTTT
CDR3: CATSREGGNQPQHF

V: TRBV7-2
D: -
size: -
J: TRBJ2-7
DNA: TGTGCCAGCAACCCCGCCGGGGGAGAAACTTTGTACTTC
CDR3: CASNPAGGETLYF

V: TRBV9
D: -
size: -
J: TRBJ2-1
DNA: TGTGCCAGCAGCGTGAGGGACTCCTGGAATGAGCAGTTCTTC
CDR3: CASSVRDSWNEQFF

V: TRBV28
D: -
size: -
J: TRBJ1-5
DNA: TGTGCCAGCGACCCCGGGGGGGTTCTAAATCAGCCCCAGCATTTT
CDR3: CASDPGGVLNQPQHF

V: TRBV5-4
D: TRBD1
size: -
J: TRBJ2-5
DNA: TGTGCCAGCAGCTTGAGGACAGGGATGGAGACCCAGTACTTC
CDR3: CASSLRTGMETQYF